This T cell receptor (beta chain) stems from a study of PD-1 blockade in mismatch repair-deficient tumors. The wider study: Patients had roughly twelve mismatch repair-deficient cancer types, all previously treated and progressing.

The TCR-sequenced patients were a few responders to pembrolizumab. The study's findings and limits: Rapid post-treatment expansion, then contraction, generally preceding radiologic response, marked tumor-resident clones.

Comment on this clone: What it recognizes is unknown.

The data were produced by immunoSEQ multiplex PCR, yet TCRdb's version contains in-frame clones alone and is incomplete. This sample carries about 130,000 clones, 88% of them seen once, and the ten largest clones take around 11%. V lost 4 bases, J lost 12 bases, and 8 bases stayed unmatched. The CDR3 extends over 15 amino acids. Per germline, CDR1 SGHRS and CDR2 YFSETQ. The chain joins TRBV5-1 to TRBJ2-1; 15 bases fit TRBD2. This receptor was identified in an adult with mismatch repair-deficient cancer. Sequencing used peripheral blood, obtained approximately 73 weeks after starting pembrolizumab. CDR3 bases: TGCGCCAGCAGCAATTCGGGACTAGCGGGAGGAGGGCAGTTCTTC. As protein: CASSNSGLAGGGQFF.